This T cell receptor (beta chain) is drawn from a study of cytomegalovirus exposure and HLA in healthy donors. Whole-study results and caveats: Beyond CMV serostatus, there was no information to go on about immune exposure. Later on, a genetic analysis was performed. It linked a missense variant in DCLRE1C with V- and J-gene trimming of TCR beta. It was shown in a later analysis that HLA-associated TCR beta chains were more clonally expanded than other, equally common chains. The authors enumerated 164 TCR beta chains as linked to cytomegalovirus.

13 Jbeta primers and 60 Vbeta primers were used for the PCR. Sequenced by immunoSEQ multiplex PCR; TCRdb stores in-frame clones only, minus some. The profile shows 210,000 or so clones, about three quarters of them singletons. The V end was cut by 1 base, the J end by 5 bases, with 9 bases between. The CDR3 runs to 14 residues. Germline CDR1 KGHSH, CDR2 LQKENI. Notes on this clone: Its antigen is unknown.

The material sequenced was PBMCs. The chain carries TRBV18 and TRBJ1-5, with D perhaps matching TRBD1 (5 bases). This TCR came from a boy aged 5-17 years in good health and CMV-seronegative. CDR3 amino acids: CASSPQGRDQPQHF. The CDR3 DNA is TGTGCCAGCTCACCACAGGGGAGGGATCAGCCCCAGCATTTT.